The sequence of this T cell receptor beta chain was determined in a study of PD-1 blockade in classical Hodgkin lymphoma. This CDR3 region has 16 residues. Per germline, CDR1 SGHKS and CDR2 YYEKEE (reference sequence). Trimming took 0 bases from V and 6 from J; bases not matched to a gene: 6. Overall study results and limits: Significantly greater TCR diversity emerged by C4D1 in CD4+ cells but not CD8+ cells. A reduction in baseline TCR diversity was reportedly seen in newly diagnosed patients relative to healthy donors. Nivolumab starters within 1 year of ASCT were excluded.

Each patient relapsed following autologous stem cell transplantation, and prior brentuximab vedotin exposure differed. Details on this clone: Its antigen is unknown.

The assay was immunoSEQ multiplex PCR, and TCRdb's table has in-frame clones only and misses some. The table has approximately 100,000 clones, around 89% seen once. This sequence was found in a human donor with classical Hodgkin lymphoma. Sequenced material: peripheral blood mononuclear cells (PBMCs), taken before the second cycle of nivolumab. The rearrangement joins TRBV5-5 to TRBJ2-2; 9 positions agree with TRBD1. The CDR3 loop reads CASSLDGTGWAGELFF. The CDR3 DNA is TGTGCCAGCAGCTTGGACGGGACAGGGTGGGCCGGGGAGCTGTTTTTT. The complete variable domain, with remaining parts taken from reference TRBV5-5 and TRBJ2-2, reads DAGVTQSPTHLIKTRGQQVTLRCSPISGHKSVSWYQQVLGQGPQFIFQYYEKEERGRGNFPDRFSARQFPNYSSELNVNALLLGDSALYLCASSLDGTGWAGELFFGEGSRLTVL.